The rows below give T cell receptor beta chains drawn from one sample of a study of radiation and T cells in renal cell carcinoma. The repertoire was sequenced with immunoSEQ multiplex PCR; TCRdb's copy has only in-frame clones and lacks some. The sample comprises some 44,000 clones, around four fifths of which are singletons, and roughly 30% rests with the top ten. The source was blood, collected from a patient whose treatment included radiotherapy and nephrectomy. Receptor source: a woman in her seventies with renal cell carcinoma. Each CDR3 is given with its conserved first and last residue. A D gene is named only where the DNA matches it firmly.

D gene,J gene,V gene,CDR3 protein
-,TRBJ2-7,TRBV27,CASSVSGTFTYEQYF
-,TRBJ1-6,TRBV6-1,CASSDSGHSVHF
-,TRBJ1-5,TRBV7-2,CASSLGSYSNQPQHF
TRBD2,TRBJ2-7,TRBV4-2,CASSQELAGEYEQYF
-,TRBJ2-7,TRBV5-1,CASSLALNMDEQYF
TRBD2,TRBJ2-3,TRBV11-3,CASSPATSGGAADTQYF
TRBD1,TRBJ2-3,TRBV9,CASSSGTGPTDTQYF
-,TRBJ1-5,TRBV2,CASSGEGRQPQHF
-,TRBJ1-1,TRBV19,CASSLPPDTEAFF
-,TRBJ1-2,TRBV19,CASSIDTYGTGYGYTF
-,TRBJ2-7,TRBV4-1,CASSQLRSGSYEQYF
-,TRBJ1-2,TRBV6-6,CASNPDSRYGYTF
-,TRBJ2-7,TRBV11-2,CASSTTPTYEQYF
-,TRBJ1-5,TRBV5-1,CASSPGSLSNQPQHF
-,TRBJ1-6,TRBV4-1,CASSPRGGARFGPPLHF
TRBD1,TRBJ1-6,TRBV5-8,CASSFRDRAYSPLHF
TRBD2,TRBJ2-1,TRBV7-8,CASSFGLAGGNNEQFF
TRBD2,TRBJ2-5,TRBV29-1,CSVGTSGDQETQYF
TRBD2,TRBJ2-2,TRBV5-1,CASSFGAGSTGELFF
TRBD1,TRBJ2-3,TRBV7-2,CASSSGQGETQYF
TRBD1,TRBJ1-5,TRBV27,CASSSNRGRNQPQHF